The 14 T cell receptor beta chains below were found in one sample sequenced in a study of CD8 T cells in Susac syndrome. An amount of RNA that ranged from roughly 0.45 to 1 ug was reverse transcribed with random hexamers. TCRdb re-derived calls from the immunoSEQ multiplex PCR reads in MiXCR, one entry per CDR3 protein. The repertoire includes 250,000 to 300,000 distinct CDR3 sequences, roughly 85% of them detected once, and over 0.1% sits in the top ten. Sequences were obtained from CD8+ T cells from PBMCs. These TCRs come from a human donor with multiple sclerosis.

V gene TRBV27 combines with J gene TRBJ1-1; tentative D call: TRBD1 (5 bases). Germline V gives CDR1 MNHEY, CDR2 SMNVEV (reference sequence). V was shortened by 0 bases and J by 7 bases, with 21 bases between the two germline ends. The CDR3 covers 17 residues. The CDR3 nucleotides read TGTGCCAGCAGTTTATCCCCCAGGGACCCTAGAGTAAGTGAAGCTTTCTTT. Translation: CASSLSPRDPRVSEAFF.

In its sample, this clonotype was seen a few times. This chain links TRBV5-6 with TRBJ2-7; D not certain. Germline CDR1 reads SGHDT; CDR2 reads YYEEEE. The CDR3 is 14 amino acids. The V and J ends lost 0 bases and 7 bases respectively, with 14 bases between them. The CDR3 region has the DNA TGTGCCAGCAGCTTGGAAGTACGAGCGCCGGAGCAGTACTTC. Protein product: CASSLEVRAPEQYF.

V and J are TRBV9 and TRBJ2-7; D is possibly TRBD1 or TRBD2 (5 bases each). CDR1 and CDR2 from the germline V gene are SGDLS and YYNGEE. V gave up 4 bases and J gave up 1 base, with 12 bases separating them. The CDR3 loop spans 14 amino acids. For the CDR3, the DNA is TGTGCCAGCAGCTGCCCGGGGCGATCCTACGAGCAGTACTTC. Translated, it gives CASSCPGRSYEQYF.

This chain uses TRBV5-6 with TRBJ2-7; TRBD2 matches 12 bases. V shed 3 bases, J shed 7 bases, and the junction held 8 bases outside the gene matches. This CDR3 spans 15 amino acids. Germline lookup yields CDR1 SGHDT and CDR2 YYEEEE. The CDR3 region has the DNA TGTGCCAGCAGCTATCCGACTAGCGGGAGTCGAGAGCAGTACTTC. Its translation: CASSYPTSGSREQYF.

The chain joins TRBV19 to TRBJ2-4, with 7 bases lining up with TRBD1. After removal of 2 bases from V and 13 bases from J, the junction contained 17 bases not matched to a gene. Germline V gives CDR1 LNHDA, CDR2 SQIVND (reference sequence). The CDR3 is made up of 16 amino acids. The CDR3 DNA follows: TGTGCCAGTAGTATACGATTAGCACCCCCGGGACAGCGGCAGTACTTC. Protein product: CASSIRLAPPGQRQYF.

The rearrangement links TRBV5-6 to TRBJ1-4, with D tentatively TRBD1 (5 bases). Trimming took 4 bases from V and 8 from J, leaving 24 bases between them. CDR3 length: 17 residues. Germline CDR1 reads SGHDT; CDR2 reads YYEEEE. CDR3 region: CASSTSGTSKLDEKLFF. The CDR3 DNA sequence: TGTGCCAGCAGCACATCCGGGACTTCCAAATTGGACGAAAAACTGTTTTTT.

V and J are TRBV20-1 and TRBJ2-5; 7 bases fit TRBD2. The germline V gene has CDR1 DFQATT and CDR2 SNEGSKA (reference sequence). V gave up 6 bases and J gave up 5 bases; unmatched junction bases: 9. The CDR3 contains 13 residues. Written as DNA, the CDR3 is TGCAGTGCCGGACGTTTGGGAGGGGAGACCCAGTACTTC. Translating gives CSAGRLGGETQYF.

This chain uses TRBV16 with TRBJ2-7; D is unclear. CDR1 and CDR2 from the germline V gene are KGHSY and FQNENV. Trimming cost V 2 bases and J 6 bases, with 11 bases left between them. The CDR3 is 13 amino acids. CDR3 nucleotide sequence: TGTGCCAGCAGCCAAGCTCGCGCGAGCGAGCAGTACTTC. It translates to CASSQARASEQYF.

This sequence joins TRBV23-1 and TRBJ1-2; D is undetermined. TRBV23-1 is given ORF status, its function remaining uncertain. The CDR3 consists of 12 residues. The V gene lost 2 bases and the J gene lost 4 bases, with 5 bases spanning the gap. CDR3 region: CASSQPTYGYTF. As DNA, the CDR3 is TGCGCCAGCAGTCAACCGACCTATGGCTACACCTTC.

In DNA, the CDR3 is TGTGCCAGCAGCTTAATCCTGGACAGAACTATGAACACTGAAGCTTTCTTT. The encoded protein is CASSLILDRTMNTEAFF. V usage is TRBV7-6 and J usage is TRBJ1-1, with a possible D match to TRBD1 (6 bases). Trimming removed 2 bases at V and 0 bases at J, with 16 bases between. The CDR3 spans 17 residues. Germline values: CDR1 SGHVS, CDR2 FNYEAQ.

The J gene is TRBJ2-1, the V gene TRBV7-6, with 12 bases matching TRBD2. This CDR3 region has 16 residues. Germline CDR1 reads SGHVS; CDR2 reads FNYEAQ. Unmatched junction bases numbered 9, after V lost 2 bases and J lost 10 bases. The CDR3 is CASSLTTSGSTWEQFF. The CDR3 DNA is TGTGCCAGCAGCTTAACGACTAGCGGGAGTACTTGGGAGCAGTTCTTC. The variable domain in full, with the rest retrieved from reference TRBV7-6 and TRBJ2-1, is GAGVSQSPRYKVTKRGQDVALRCDPISGHVSLYWYRQALGQGPEFLTYFNYEAQQDKSGLPNDRFSAERPEGSISTLTIQRTEQRDSAMYRCASSLTTSGSTWEQFFGPGTRLTVL.

The chain joins TRBV20-1 to TRBJ1-4; D call uncertain. Germline V gene sequence: CDR1 DFQATT, CDR2 SNEGSKA (reference sequence). The CDR3 totals 15 residues. V was pared by 2 bases and J by 0 bases, with 10 bases between. CDR3 in DNA: TGCAGTGCTAGAAGAACAGTGTCAACTAATGAAAAACTGTTTTTT. Translated: CSARRTVSTNEKLFF.

J is TRBJ2-5 and V is TRBV28, with D possibly being TRBD1 or TRBD2 (6 bases each). The V gene lost 6 bases and the J gene lost 0 bases, with 23 bases spanning the gap. The CDR3 contains 18 residues. Germline values: CDR1 MDHEN, CDR2 SYDVKM. The CDR3 reads CASSYDPTQEGDQETQYF. As DNA, the CDR3 is TGTGCCAGCAGCTACGATCCGACACAGGAGGGGGACCAAGAGACCCAGTACTTC.

The rearrangement joins TRBV7-8 to TRBJ2-5, with D possibly being TRBD1 (6 bases). Germline loops: CDR1 SGHVS, CDR2 FQNEAQ. V lost 1 base, J lost 5 bases, and 14 bases lay in between. The CDR3 runs to 15 residues. CDR3 DNA: TGTGCCAGCAGCTTAGAATTGGGGGCGCAGGAGACCCAGTACTTC. Its translation: CASSLELGAQETQYF.